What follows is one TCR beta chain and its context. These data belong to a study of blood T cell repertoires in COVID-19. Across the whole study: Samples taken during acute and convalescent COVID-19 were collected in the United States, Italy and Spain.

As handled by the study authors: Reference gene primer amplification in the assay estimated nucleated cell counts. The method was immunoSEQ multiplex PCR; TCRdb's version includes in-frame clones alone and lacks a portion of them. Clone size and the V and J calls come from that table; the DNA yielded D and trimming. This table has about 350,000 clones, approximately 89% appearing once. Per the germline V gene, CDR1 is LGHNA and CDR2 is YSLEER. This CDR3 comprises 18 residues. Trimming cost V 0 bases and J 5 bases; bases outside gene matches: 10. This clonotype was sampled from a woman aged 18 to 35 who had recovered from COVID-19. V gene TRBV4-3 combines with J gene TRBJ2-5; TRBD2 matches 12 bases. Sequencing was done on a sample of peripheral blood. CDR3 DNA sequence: TGCGCCAGCAGCCAAGATCGGGCAGGACTAGCGGGGATGGAGACCCAGTACTTC. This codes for CASSQDRAGLAGMETQYF.